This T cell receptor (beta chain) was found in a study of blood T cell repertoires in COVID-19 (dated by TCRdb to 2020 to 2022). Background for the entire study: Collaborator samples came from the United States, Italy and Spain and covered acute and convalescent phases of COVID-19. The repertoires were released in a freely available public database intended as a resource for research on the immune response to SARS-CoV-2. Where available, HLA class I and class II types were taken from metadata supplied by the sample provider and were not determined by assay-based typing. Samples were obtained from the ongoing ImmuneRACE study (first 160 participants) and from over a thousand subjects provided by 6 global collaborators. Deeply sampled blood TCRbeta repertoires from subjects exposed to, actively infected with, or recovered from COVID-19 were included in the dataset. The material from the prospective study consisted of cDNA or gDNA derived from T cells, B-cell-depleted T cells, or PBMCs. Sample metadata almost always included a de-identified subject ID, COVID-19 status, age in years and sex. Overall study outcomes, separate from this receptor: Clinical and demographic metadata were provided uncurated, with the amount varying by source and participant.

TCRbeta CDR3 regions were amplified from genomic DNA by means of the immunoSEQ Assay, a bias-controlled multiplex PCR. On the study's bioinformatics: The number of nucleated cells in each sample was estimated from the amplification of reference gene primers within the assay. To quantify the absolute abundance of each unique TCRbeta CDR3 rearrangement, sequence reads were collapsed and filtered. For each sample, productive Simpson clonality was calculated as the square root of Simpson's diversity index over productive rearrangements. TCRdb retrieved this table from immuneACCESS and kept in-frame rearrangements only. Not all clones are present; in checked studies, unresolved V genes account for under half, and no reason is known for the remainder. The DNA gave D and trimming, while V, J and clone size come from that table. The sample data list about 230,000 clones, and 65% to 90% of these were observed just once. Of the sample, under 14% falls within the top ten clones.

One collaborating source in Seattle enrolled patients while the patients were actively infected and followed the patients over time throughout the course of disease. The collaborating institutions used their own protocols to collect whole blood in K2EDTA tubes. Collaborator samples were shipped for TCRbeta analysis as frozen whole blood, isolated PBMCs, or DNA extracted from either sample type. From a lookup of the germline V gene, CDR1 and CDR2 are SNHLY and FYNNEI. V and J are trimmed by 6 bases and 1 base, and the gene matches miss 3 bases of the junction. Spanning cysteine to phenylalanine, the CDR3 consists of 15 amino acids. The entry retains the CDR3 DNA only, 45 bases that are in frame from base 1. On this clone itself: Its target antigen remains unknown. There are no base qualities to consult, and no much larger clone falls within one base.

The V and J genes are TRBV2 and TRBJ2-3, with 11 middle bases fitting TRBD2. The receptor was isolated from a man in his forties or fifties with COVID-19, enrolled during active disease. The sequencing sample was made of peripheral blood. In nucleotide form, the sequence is TGTGCCAGCAGGACGGGACTAGCGGGCACAGATACGCAGTATTTT. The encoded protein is CASRTGLAGTDTQYF.